Below are 2 T cell receptor beta chains sequenced from a single sample in a study of T cells in women clearing cervical HPV infection. Repertoires were generated with immunoSEQ multiplex PCR, while TCRdb's copy carries only in-frame clones and drops some. This sample's table reports about 39,000 clones. The sample consisted of blood buffy coat. All receptors come from a woman aged 18-69 years with a cervical HPV16 infection that either progressed to CIN3+ or cleared (not recorded which).

A remark on this clone: The read is 3 residues too short to cover the CDR3 end, so that end is filled in from the germline J gene. This rearrangement joins TRBV19 to TRBJ2-7; 7 bases fit TRBD2. The CDR3 is made up of 15 amino acids. Germline-derived CDR1 and CDR2 are LNHDA and SQIVND (reference sequence). Trimming removed 5 bases from V and 3 bases from J; junction bases left unmatched: 10. The CDR3 sequence is CASSELATYLYEQYF. The sequenced part of the CDR3 DNA is TGTGCCAGTAGTGAACTAGCGACTTATCTCTACGAG.

A note on this clone: Read sequence stops 3 residues before the CDR3 end, and the germline J gene provides the missing end. The chain has TRBV7-8 and TRBJ2-7; D remains unclear. The germline gives CDR1 SGHVS, CDR2 FQNEAQ. The CDR3 covers 12 residues. V was pared by 5 bases and J by 2 bases, with 7 bases between. CDR3 sequence: CASSPDTYEQYF. The CDR3 bases that were read are TGTGCCAGCAGCCCTGACACCTACGAG.